What follows describes a single TCR beta chain. As yet, its antigen is unknown. These data originate in a study of T cell responses to AZD1222 COVID-19 vaccine. Assay: immunoSEQ multiplex PCR; the TCRdb copy retains only in-frame clones and omits some. This sample has approximately 81,000 clones; around nine tenths occur once, and the top ten carry 4.5%. Study-wide results and limits: Repertoire sampling happened only post peak T cell response.

Germline CDR1 and CDR2: SGHRS and YFSETQ. The CDR3 spans 14 residues. The V segment lost 2 bases and the J segment 5 bases; nucleotides outside the gene matches: 5. The chain employs TRBV5-1 and TRBJ2-5, with 8 bases fitting TRBD1. This receptor was identified in an adult in good health. Sequencing was performed on peripheral blood, taken on day 0 of MenACWY control vaccination. The DNA of the CDR3 is TGCGCCAGCAGCTTAACAGGGGGTGGGGAGACCCAGTACTTC. Its translation is CASSLTGGGETQYF.